The rows below give T cell receptor beta chains drawn from one sample of a study of technical replicates of blood from a handful of donors. The protocol was immunoSEQ multiplex PCR, while the TCRdb copy is restricted to in-frame clones and leaves out a portion. The table lists just over 55,000 clones, 85% to 95% of them singletons, with around 4.4% in the top ten. Sequencing was carried out using PBMCs. Receptors originate from a human donor in good health. Some clones in this sample may be carry-over from other donors' samples. Both conserved end residues are part of each CDR3. The D gene is left open where the match is weak. Expanded clones are given a class, and other clones once, few, many or no size at all.

clone size	J gene	V gene	D gene	CDR3 protein	CDR3 DNA
NA	TRBJ1-3	TRBV18	NA	CASSPVVASSGNTIYF	TGTGCCAGCTCACCAGTTGTTGCCAGCTCTGGAAACACCATATATTTT
NA	TRBJ1-1	TRBV5-1	TRBD1	CASSYRGMNTEAFF	TGCGCCAGCAGCTACAGGGGTATGAACACTGAAGCTTTCTTT
NA	TRBJ2-7	TRBV27	TRBD1	CASRPTGGKLLYEQYF	TGTGCCAGCAGACCGACAGGGGGCAAATTGCTCTACGAGCAGTACTTC
NA	TRBJ2-3	TRBV5-1	TRBD1	CASSLGDRGQEGVTDTQYF	TGCGCCAGCAGCTTGGGGGACAGGGGGCAAGAGGGAGTAACAGATACGCAGTATTTT
NA	TRBJ2-7	TRBV6-1	NA	CASTNTGRSYEQYF	TGTGCCAGCACTAACACAGGACGATCCTACGAGCAGTACTTC
NA	TRBJ2-1	TRBV4-1	TRBD1	CASSQGGQGYNEQFF	TGCGCCAGCAGCCAAGGCGGACAGGGCTACAATGAGCAGTTCTTC
NA	TRBJ1-3	TRBV30	NA	CAWDYSSGNTIYF	TGTGCCTGGGACTATTCTAGTGGAAACACCATATATTTT
few	TRBJ2-1	TRBV15	TRBD1	CATRGGDRDYNEQFF	TGTGCCACCCGTGGGGGGGACAGGGACTACAATGAGCAGTTCTTC
NA	TRBJ1-6	TRBV4-3	NA	CASSQDSQGNSPLHF	TGCGCCAGCAGCCAAGACAGCCAGGGGAATTCACCCCTCCACTTT
once	TRBJ1-1	TRBV12-5	TRBD1	CASGSDRWATEAFF	TGTGCTAGTGGTTCGGACAGGTGGGCCACTGAAGCTTTCTTT
NA	TRBJ1-3	TRBV4-1	NA	CASSQVRSGNTIYF	TGCGCCAGCAGCCAAGTCAGGTCAGGAAACACCATATATTTT
once	TRBJ2-5	TRBV18	NA	CASSPGHGETQYF	TGTGCCAGCTCACCCGGCCACGGGGAGACCCAGTACTTC
NA	TRBJ2-7	TRBV30	NA	CAWSVGLAYTSYEQYF	TGTGCCTGGAGTGTGGGGTTAGCGTACACTTCCTACGAGCAGTACTTC
NA	TRBJ2-5	TRBV7-3	NA	CASSPGNQETQYF	TGTGCCAGCAGCCCAGGGAACCAAGAGACCCAGTACTTC
NA	TRBJ1-1	TRBV6-6	TRBD1	CASGTANTEAFF	TGTGCCAGCGGGACAGCAAACACTGAAGCTTTCTTT
few	TRBJ1-2	TRBV5-6	TRBD1	CASSRTTGAYTF	TGTGCCAGCAGCAGGACAACAGGGGCCTACACCTTC
NA	TRBJ1-6	TRBV6-6	NA	CASSYSKTAGALHF	TGTGCCAGCAGTTACTCGAAAACCGCGGGTGCCCTCCACTTT
NA	TRBJ2-2	TRBV7-9	TRBD1	CASSLGTGYTGELFF	TGTGCCAGCAGCTTGGGGACAGGATACACCGGGGAGCTGTTTTTT
NA	TRBJ2-2	TRBV11-2	NA	CASSRLGFAGELFF	TGTGCCAGCAGCCGTCTAGGATTCGCCGGGGAGCTGTTTTTT
NA	TRBJ2-7	TRBV5-8	NA	CASSPNYEQYF	TGTGCCAGCAGCCCCAACTACGAGCAGTACTTC
NA	TRBJ2-7	TRBV7-9	NA	CASSGGAYPYEQYF	TGTGCCAGCTCTGGGGGCGCGTACCCCTACGAGCAGTACTTC
NA	TRBJ2-1	TRBV6-5	NA	CASSFRAPGNNEQFF	TGTGCCAGCAGTTTTCGGGCCCCGGGGAACAATGAGCAGTTCTTC
NA	TRBJ2-7	TRBV6-1	NA	CASSEAFGQYF	TGTGCCAGCAGTGAAGCCTTCGGGCAGTACTTC
once	TRBJ1-4	TRBV5-1	TRBD1	CASSSGQGSEKLFF	TGCGCCAGCAGCTCGGGACAGGGATCCGAAAAACTGTTTTTT
NA	TRBJ2-5	TRBV4-2	TRBD2	CASSQDAAGGQETQYF	TGTGCCAGCAGCCAAGATGCGGCGGGGGGTCAAGAGACCCAGTACTTC
NA	TRBJ2-2	TRBV19	TRBD2	CASKGGGANTGELFF	TGTGCCAGTAAAGGCGGGGGGGCGAACACCGGGGAGCTGTTTTTT
NA	TRBJ1-2	TRBV4-3	TRBD1	CASSQVDRGYGYTF	TGCGCCAGCAGCCAAGTGGACAGGGGCTATGGCTACACCTTC
few	TRBJ1-1	TRBV7-9	TRBD1	CASSFRDRATEAFF	TGTGCCAGCAGCTTCCGGGACAGGGCCACTGAAGCTTTCTTT
NA	TRBJ2-7	TRBV7-6	NA	CASSLGAGSSYEQYF	TGTGCCAGCAGCTTAGGAGCGGGTTCCTCCTACGAGCAGTACTTC
NA	TRBJ2-3	TRBV29-1	TRBD1	CSVDSGGRTDTQYF	TGCAGCGTTGATTCAGGGGGCCGAACAGATACGCAGTATTTT
many	TRBJ2-7	TRBV25-1	NA	CASSEWAGEQYF	TGTGCCAGCAGTGAATGGGCAGGAGAGCAGTACTTC
NA	TRBJ2-2	TRBV19	NA	CASSIAGVVTGELFF	TGTGCCAGTAGTATAGCGGGAGTAGTGACCGGGGAGCTGTTTTTT
NA	TRBJ2-7	TRBV5-1	NA	CASTMRPDSYEQYF	TGCGCCAGCACCATGAGGCCGGACTCCTACGAGCAGTACTTC
NA	TRBJ1-4	TRBV11-2	NA	CASSLERETNEKLFF	TGTGCCAGCAGCTTAGAGAGGGAAACTAATGAAAAACTGTTTTTT
once	TRBJ1-6	TRBV7-3	TRBD1	CASSRTGDGSPLHF	TGTGCCAGCAGCCGGACAGGGGATGGTTCACCCCTCCACTTT
NA	TRBJ2-7	TRBV7-2	NA	CASSLAVAWSSYEQYF	TGTGCCAGCAGCTTAGCGGTAGCGTGGAGCTCCTACGAGCAGTACTTC
NA	TRBJ2-4	TRBV5-8	NA	CASSNRGGYKNIQYF	TGTGCCAGCAGCAACCGAGGGGGTTACAAAAACATTCAGTACTTC
NA	TRBJ2-7	TRBV19	NA	CASSIRSESSYEQYF	TGTGCCAGTAGTATCCGATCGGAGAGCTCCTACGAGCAGTACTTC
NA	TRBJ2-1	TRBV9	TRBD2	CASSSGAGGEQFF	TGTGCCAGCAGCTCAGGTGCGGGAGGGGAGCAGTTCTTC
NA	TRBJ2-2	TRBV30	TRBD2	CAGRGAGVNTGELFF	TGTGCCGGGCGTGGCGCGGGAGTGAACACCGGGGAGCTGTTTTTT
NA	TRBJ2-4	TRBV5-6	NA	CASSQALAGTKNIQYF	TGTGCCAGCAGCCAGGCACTAGCAGGTACCAAAAACATTCAGTACTTC
NA	TRBJ1-6	TRBV6-1	TRBD1	CASGSGTGGNSPLHF	TGTGCCAGCGGCTCCGGGACAGGGGGAAATTCACCCCTCCACTTT
NA	TRBJ1-4	TRBV19	NA	CASSITRDEKLFF	TGTGCCAGTAGTATTACCAGGGATGAAAAACTGTTTTTT
NA	TRBJ1-5	TRBV6-6	TRBD1	CASNNRGEGQPQHF	TGTGCCAGCAACAACAGGGGGGAGGGTCAGCCCCAGCATTTT
NA	TRBJ1-4	TRBV9	NA	CASSAGSTSTNEKLFF	TGTGCCAGCAGCGCTGGGAGTACCTCAACTAATGAAAAACTGTTTTTT
NA	TRBJ2-6	TRBV4-1	TRBD1	CASSQEFPRDRALSGANVLTF	TGCGCCAGCAGCCAAGAATTCCCTCGGGACAGGGCTCTCTCTGGGGCCAACGTCCTGACTTTC
NA	TRBJ2-1	TRBV7-9	TRBD2	CASSLSGTSGGDEQFF	TGTGCCAGCAGCTTGTCCGGGACTAGTGGGGGGGATGAGCAGTTCTTC
NA	TRBJ1-1	TRBV5-4	NA	CASSLKGGPTEAFF	TGTGCCAGCAGCTTGAAAGGGGGTCCTACTGAAGCTTTCTTT
few	TRBJ1-2	TRBV4-3	NA	CASSQQGPLRPTFTF	TGCGCCAGCAGCCAGCAGGGTCCCTTACGACCTACTTTCACCTTC
NA	TRBJ2-7	TRBV18	NA	CASTGRDIVHEQYF	TGTGCCAGCACAGGGAGGGACATTGTCCACGAGCAGTACTTC
NA	TRBJ2-3	TRBV4-1	TRBD2	CASSPTSGGPDTQYF	TGCGCCAGCAGCCCGACTAGCGGGGGCCCAGATACGCAGTATTTT
few	TRBJ1-2	TRBV6-5	NA	CASRLDRTGGYTF	TGTGCCAGCAGACTAGACAGGACGGGCGGCTACACCTTC
NA	TRBJ2-7	TRBV6-1	NA	CASSEALQGGATYEQYF	TGTGCCAGCAGTGAAGCCCTCCAGGGGGGTGCCACCTACGAGCAGTACTTC
once	TRBJ2-5	TRBV7-6	NA	CASSLGQETQYF	TGTGCCAGCAGCTTAGGTCAGGAGACCCAGTACTTC